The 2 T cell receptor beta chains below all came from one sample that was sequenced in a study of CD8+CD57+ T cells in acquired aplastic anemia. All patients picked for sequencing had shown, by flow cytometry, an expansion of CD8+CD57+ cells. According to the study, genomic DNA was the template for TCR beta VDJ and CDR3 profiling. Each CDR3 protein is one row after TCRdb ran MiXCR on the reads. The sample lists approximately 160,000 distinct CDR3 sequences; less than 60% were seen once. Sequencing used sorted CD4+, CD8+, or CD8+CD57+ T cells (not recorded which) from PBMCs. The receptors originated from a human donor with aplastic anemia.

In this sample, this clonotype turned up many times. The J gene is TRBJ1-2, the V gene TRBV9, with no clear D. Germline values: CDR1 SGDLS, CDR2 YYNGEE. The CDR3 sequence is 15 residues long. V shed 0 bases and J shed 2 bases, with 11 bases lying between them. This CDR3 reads CASSVAHSVNYGYTF. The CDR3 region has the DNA TGTGCCAGCAGCGTAGCCCACAGTGTCAACTATGGCTACACCTTC. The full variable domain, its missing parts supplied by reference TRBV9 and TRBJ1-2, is DSGVTQTPKHLITATGQRVTLRCSPRSGDLSVYWYQQSLDQGLQFLIQYYNGEERAKGNILERFSAQQFPDLHSELNLSSLELGDSALYFCASSVAHSVNYGYTFGSGTRLTVV.

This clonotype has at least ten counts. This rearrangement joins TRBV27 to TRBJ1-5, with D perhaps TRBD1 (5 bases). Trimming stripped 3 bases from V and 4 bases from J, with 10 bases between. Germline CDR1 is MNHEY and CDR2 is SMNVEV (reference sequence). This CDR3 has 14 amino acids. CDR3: CASSFQGNNQPQHF. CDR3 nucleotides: TGTGCCAGCAGTTTCCAGGGAAATAATCAGCCCCAGCATTTT.